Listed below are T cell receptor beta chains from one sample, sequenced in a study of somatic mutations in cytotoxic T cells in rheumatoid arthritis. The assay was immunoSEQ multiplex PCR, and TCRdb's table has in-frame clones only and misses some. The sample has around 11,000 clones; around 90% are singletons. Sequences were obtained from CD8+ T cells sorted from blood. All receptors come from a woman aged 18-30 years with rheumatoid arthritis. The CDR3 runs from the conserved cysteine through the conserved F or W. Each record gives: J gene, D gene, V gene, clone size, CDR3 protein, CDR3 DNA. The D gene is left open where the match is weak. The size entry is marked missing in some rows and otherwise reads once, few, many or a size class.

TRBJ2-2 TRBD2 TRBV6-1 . CASSENLSGAVTGELFF TGTGCCAGCAGTGAGAATTTAAGCGGGGCCGTCACCGGGGAGCTGTTTTTT
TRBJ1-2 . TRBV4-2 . CASSQDREINYGYTF TGTGCCAGCAGCCAAGATCGGGAGATCAACTATGGCTACACCTTC
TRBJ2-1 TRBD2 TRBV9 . CASSVESSGHYNEQFF TGTGCCAGCAGCGTAGAGTCTAGCGGCCACTACAATGAGCAGTTCTTC
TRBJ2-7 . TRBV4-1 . CASSLEWRGYEQYF TGCGCCAGCAGCCTCGAGTGGCGGGGCTACGAGCAGTACTTC
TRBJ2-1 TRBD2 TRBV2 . CASRGPGTSGSYNEQFF TGTGCCAGCAGGGGGCCCGGGACTAGCGGGTCCTACAATGAGCAGTTCTTC
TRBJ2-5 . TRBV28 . CASRYGGSGGTQYF TGTGCCAGCAGATATGGGGGCAGTGGAGGGACCCAGTACTTC
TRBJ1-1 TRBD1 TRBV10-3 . CAIRYGTGGANTEAFF TGTGCCATCAGATACGGGACAGGGGGGGCGAACACTGAAGCTTTCTTT
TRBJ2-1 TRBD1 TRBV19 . CASSGQGASGEGGDEQFF TGTGCCAGTAGCGGACAGGGGGCTTCGGGGGAGGGCGGCGATGAGCAGTTCTTC
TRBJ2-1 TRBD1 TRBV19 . CASSVDRVGWKGEQFF TGTGCCAGTAGTGTGGACAGGGTGGGGTGGAAGGGTGAGCAGTTCTTC
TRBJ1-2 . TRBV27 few CASSLFGGPRNYGYTF TGTGCCAGCAGTTTATTCGGAGGGCCGAGGAACTATGGCTACACCTTC
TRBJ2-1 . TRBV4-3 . CASSQDWGSYNEQFF TGCGCCAGCAGCCAAGATTGGGGCAGCTACAATGAGCAGTTCTTC
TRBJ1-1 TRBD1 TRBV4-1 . CASSYDRADTEAFF TGCGCCAGCAGCTACGACAGGGCGGACACTGAAGCTTTCTTT
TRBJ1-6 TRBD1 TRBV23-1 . CASSPPEGQDNSPLHF TGCGCCAGCAGTCCCCCAGAGGGACAGGACAATTCACCCCTCCACTTT
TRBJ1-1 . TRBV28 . CASSLTSTLVDTEAFF TGTGCCAGCAGTCTAACTTCTACCCTCGTGGACACTGAAGCTTTCTTT
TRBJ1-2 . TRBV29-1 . CSVKGDYGYTF TGCAGCGTGAAGGGGGACTATGGCTACACCTTC
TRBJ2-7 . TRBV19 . CASSPASSYEQYF TGTGCCAGTAGCCCTGCGAGCTCCTACGAGCAGTACTTC
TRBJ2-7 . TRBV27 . CASRTSYEQYF TGTGCCAGCAGAACAAGTTACGAGCAGTACTTC
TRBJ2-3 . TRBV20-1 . CSAQTDTQYF TGCAGTGCTCAGACAGATACGCAGTATTTT
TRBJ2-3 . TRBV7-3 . CASSLTFLSTDTQYF TGTGCCAGCAGCTTAACGTTTCTGAGCACAGATACGCAGTATTTT